A single sample gave rise to the 15 T cell receptor beta chains below, sequenced in a study of tumor and adjacent non-tumor tissue in lung cancer (dated by TCRdb to between 2018 and 2020). Receptors were amplified or captured by multiplex PCR. Sequencer: Illumina HiSeq 2500. TCRbeta libraries were built by three rounds of nested PCR using primers (Table S4), following protocols modified from ARM-PCR. TCRdb ran its own pipeline on the public reads, namely fastp trimming at Q25 and MiXCR clone calling, and kept in-frame beta chains. Identical CDR3 protein sequences are pooled into one entry, listed with their most common genes and DNA. Within this sample are 200,000 to 250,000 distinct CDR3 sequences, with 70% to 75% of them counted one time only. Clones ranked in the top ten supply 20% to 25% of the sample. RNA was isolated from bulk, unsorted tissue, and RNA quality was assessed with a NanoDrop ND-1000 and an Agilent 2100.

The sample comprised lung tumor tissue. The receptor set was obtained from a man between 60 and 70 years old with non-small cell lung cancer.

V and J are TRBV6-2 or TRBV6-3 and TRBJ2-3; the D is unclear. The better agreement between TRBJ1-5 and the DNA end casts doubt on the J call. The CDR3 sequence is 15 residues long. Germline loops: CDR1 MNHEY, CDR2 SVGEGT. The CDR3 DNA reads TGTGCCAGCAGGAACCTAGCGGACGTAACAGATACGCAGCATTTT. Its protein product is CASRNLADVTDTQHF.

The chain recombines TRBV20-1 with TRBJ2-5; no clear D gene. The CDR3 extends over 11 amino acids. Trimming took off 6 bases at V and 4 bases at J, with 9 bases between the two ends. Germline loops: CDR1 DFQATT, CDR2 SNEGSKA (reference sequence). CDR3 loop: CSAASSETQYF. The DNA of the CDR3 is TGCAGTGCAGCGTCATCAGAGACCCAGTACTTC.

In regard to this clonotype: This may arise from a read error, as a much more abundant clone is one base away. The rearrangement links TRBV6-1 to TRBJ2-3; 7 bases map to TRBD2. CDR3 length: 15 residues. The ends lost 8 bases at V and 5 bases at J; junction bases unmatched: 13. Germline CDR1 reads MNHNS; CDR2 reads SASEGT. Here the CDR3 reads CASALSGGRGDTQYF. CDR3 DNA: TGTGCCAGCGCCCTATCGGGAGGCCGGGGAGATACGCAGTATTTT.

A word on this clonotype: Its ends do not fully match the called genes, so a read error is possible. The gene calls are TRBV20-1 and TRBJ2-3; 10 nucleotides line up with TRBD2. The germline V gene has CDR1 DFQATT and CDR2 SNEGSKA (reference sequence). CDR3 length equals 14 residues. The CDR3: CSAELAGKTSTQYF. The CDR3 bases are TGCAGTGCTGAACTAGCGGGGAAGACAAGTACGCAATATTTT.

In the case of this clonotype: A much larger clone is a single base away; this may be a read error. CDR3 loop: CASSLAPTGLSGNIIYF. CDR3 coding DNA: TGTGCCAGCAGCTTAGCTCCGACGGGGCTCTCTGGAAACATCATATATTTT. V and J are TRBV11-2 and TRBJ1-3; tentative D call: TRBD1 (5 bases). In germline, CDR1 is SGHAT, CDR2 FQNNGV. This CDR3 comprises 17 residues. The whole variable domain, filled in from reference TRBV11-2 and TRBJ1-3, reads EAGVAQSPRYKIIEKRQSVAFWCNPISGHATLYWYQQILGQGPKLLIQFQNNGVVDDSQLPKDRFSAERLKGVDSTLKIQPAKLEDSAVYLCASSLAPTGLSGNIIYFGEGSWLTVV.

This clonotype was counted a single time. One junction end disagrees with the germline gene, perhaps due to a read error. The genes are TRBV11-3 and TRBJ2-5, with D maybe TRBD2 (7 bases). The CDR3 is 14 residues long. From germline, CDR1 is SGHNT and CDR2 YENEEA. The CDR3 loop reads CASSLGGAQGTHYF. The CDR3 DNA is TGTGCCAGCAGCTTGGGGGGGGCTCAAGGGACCCACTACTTC.

Turning to this clonotype: At one of its ends the junction is not consistent with the germline gene, which may arise from a read error. The chain carries TRBV6-6 and TRBJ2-7, with 7 bases fitting TRBD2. Germline assignment: CDR1 MNHNY and CDR2 SVGAGI (reference sequence). The CDR3 extends over 15 amino acids. In nucleotides, the CDR3 is TGTGCCAGCAGTCTCTCTACTAGCGCCTCCTACGAGCAGCACTTC. As protein: CASSLSTSASYEQHF.

V gene TRBV29-1 combines with J gene TRBJ2-7; 7 nucleotides line up with TRBD1. V shed 7 bases and J 3 bases; nucleotides not matched to a gene: 12. The CDR3 covers 14 residues. Germline V lookup: CDR1 SQVTM, CDR2 ANQGSEA. The CDR3 DNA follows: TGCAGCGGAACCCCGACAGGGAGCATCTACGAGCAGTACTTC. Protein product: CSGTPTGSIYEQYF.

V and J are TRBV11-3 and TRBJ2-3; 9 bases are a match to TRBD1. The germline V gene encodes CDR1 SGHNT and CDR2 YENEEA. This CDR3 is 15 amino acids long. With 5 bases clipped from V and 15 bases from J, the junction kept 18 bases outside the gene matches. CDR3 amino acids: CASSRGQGGTDTHYF. CDR3 coding DNA: TGTGCCAGCAGCCGGGGACAGGGTGGAACAGATACACACTATTTT. Looking up the rest from reference TRBV11-3 and TRBJ2-3 gives the full variable domain: EAGVVQSPRYKIIEKKQPVAFWCNPISGHNTLYWYLQNLGQGPELLIRYENEEAVDDSQLPKDRFSAERLKGVDSTLKIQPAELGDSAVYLCASSRGQGGTDTHYFGPGTRLTVL.

Note on this clonotype: Mismatch with germline at one junction end may stem from a read error. This chain uses TRBV11-2 with TRBJ2-1; 7 bases agree with TRBD1. CDR3 size: 15 residues. Germline loops: CDR1 SGHAT, CDR2 FQNNGV. CDR3 amino acids: CARTLNRGEYNEQFF. In nucleotides, the CDR3 is TGTGCCAGGACCCTGAACAGGGGAGAGTACAACGAGCAGTTCTTC.

In its sample, this clonotype was seen once. Mismatch with germline at one junction end may stem from a read error. J is TRBJ2-2 and V is TRBV11-2; TRBD2 agrees at 8 bases. The CDR3 is made up of 16 amino acids. Germline loops: CDR1 SGHAT, CDR2 FQNNGV. The CDR3 DNA follows: TGTGCCAGCGGCTTAGCGGGATTTCTGAACACCGAGGAGCTGTTTTTT. Translated: CASGLAGFLNTEELFF.

The genes are TRBV20-1 and TRBJ2-7; D possibly corresponds to TRBD2 (6 bases). From germline, CDR1 is DFQATT and CDR2 SNEGSKA (reference sequence). The CDR3 extends over 15 amino acids. The V end was cut by 0 bases, the J end by 3 bases, with 15 bases between. The CDR3 region is CSARDGGMGDYEQYF. In DNA, the CDR3 is TGCAGTGCTAGAGATGGGGGGATGGGGGACTACGAGCAGTACTTC.

Details on this clonotype: Being one base from a much bigger clone, this may be a read error. CDR3 sequence reads: CSAVQTSGSQYTQYF. DNA for the CDR3: TGCAGTGCTGTCCAGACTAGCGGGAGTCAATATACGCAGTATTTT. The chain combines TRBV20-1 with TRBJ2-3; 12 nucleotides align to TRBD2. Germline-derived CDR1 and CDR2 are DFQATT and SNEGSKA (reference sequence). This CDR3 region has 15 residues. Germline trimming cut 5 bases from V and 7 bases from J; bases unmatched to any gene: 10.

Remarks on this clonotype: This CDR3 fails to terminate in the conserved phenylalanine or tryptophan, so it likely reflects a read error. This chain joins TRBV4-2 and TRBJ2-7; 9 bases agree with TRBD1. Germline V gene lookup returns CDR1 LGHNA and CDR2 YNFKEQ. This CDR3 contains 16 residues. CDR3 loop: CASRQVGGTGNYEQYI. For the CDR3, the DNA is TGTGCCAGCAGACAAGTTGGGGGGACAGGGAACTACGAGCAGTACATC.

This sequence joins TRBV11-2 and TRBJ1-2; D is unclear. The CDR3 is 12 residues long. The V gene lost 6 bases and the J gene lost 2 bases, with 7 bases spanning the gap. CDR1 SGHAT and CDR2 FQNNGV come from the germline V gene. Here the CDR3 reads CASSADNYGYTF. The CDR3 nucleotides are TGTGCCAGCAGTGCGGACAACTATGGCTACACCTTC.